The sequence of this T cell receptor (beta chain) was determined in a study of cytomegalovirus exposure and HLA in healthy donors. The PCR employed 60 Vbeta primers together with 13 Jbeta primers. The protocol was immunoSEQ multiplex PCR, while the TCRdb copy is restricted to in-frame clones and leaves out a portion. The table has 73,000 or so clones, roughly four fifths seen once; the top ten hold 5% to 8.5%. Comments on this clone: The sample contains more than one DNA sequence encoding this CDR3.

CDR1 LNHDA and CDR2 SQIVND come from the germline V gene (reference sequence). This CDR3 spans 15 amino acids. Trimming cost V 1 base and J 1 base, with 10 bases left between them. This receptor was identified in a human donor in good health. The sequenced sample was PBMCs. V and J are TRBV19 and TRBJ1-1, with D hard to call. Here the CDR3 DNA reads TGTGCCAGTAGTATAGGTAGAGGGAAGAACACTGAAGCTTTCTTT. Residues: CASSIGRGKNTEAFF.